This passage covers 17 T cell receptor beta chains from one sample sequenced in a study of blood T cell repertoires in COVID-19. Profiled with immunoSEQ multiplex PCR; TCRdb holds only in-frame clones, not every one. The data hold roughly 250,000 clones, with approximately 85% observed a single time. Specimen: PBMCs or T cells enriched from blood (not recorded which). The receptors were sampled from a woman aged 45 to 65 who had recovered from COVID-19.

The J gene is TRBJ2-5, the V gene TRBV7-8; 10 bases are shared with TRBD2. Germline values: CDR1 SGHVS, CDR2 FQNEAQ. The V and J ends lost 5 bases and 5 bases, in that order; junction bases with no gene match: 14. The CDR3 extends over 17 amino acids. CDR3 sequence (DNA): TGTGCCAGCAGCCCGAGGCGGGGACTAGCGTGGCAGGAGACCCAGTACTTC. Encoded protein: CASSPRRGLAWQETQYF.

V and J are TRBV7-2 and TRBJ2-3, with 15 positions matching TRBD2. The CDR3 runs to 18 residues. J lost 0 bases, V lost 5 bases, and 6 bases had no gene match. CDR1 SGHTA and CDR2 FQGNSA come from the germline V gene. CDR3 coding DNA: TGTGCCAGCAGCGGGGGGACTAGCGGGAGGAGGAGCACAGATACGCAGTATTTT. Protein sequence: CASSGGTSGRRSTDTQYF.

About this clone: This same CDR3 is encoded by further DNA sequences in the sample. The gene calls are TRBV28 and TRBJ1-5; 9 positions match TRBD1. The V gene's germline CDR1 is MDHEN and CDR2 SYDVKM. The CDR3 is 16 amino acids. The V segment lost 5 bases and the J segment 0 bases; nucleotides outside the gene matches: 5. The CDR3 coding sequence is TGTGCCAGCAGTCCCGCGACAGGGGGTAGCAATCAGCCCCAGCATTTT. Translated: CASSPATGGSNQPQHF.

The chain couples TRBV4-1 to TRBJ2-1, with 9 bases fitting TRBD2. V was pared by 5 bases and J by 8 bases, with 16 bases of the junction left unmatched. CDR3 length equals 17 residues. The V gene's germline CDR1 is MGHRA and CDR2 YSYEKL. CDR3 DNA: TGCGCCAGCAGCGTCAGGCTAGCGGGAAGAGGTATCGATGAGCAGTTCTTC. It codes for CASSVRLAGRGIDEQFF.

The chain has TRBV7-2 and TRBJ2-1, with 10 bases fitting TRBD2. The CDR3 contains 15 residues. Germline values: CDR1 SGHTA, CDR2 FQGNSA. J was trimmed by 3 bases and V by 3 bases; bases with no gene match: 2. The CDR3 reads CASSFTSGIYNEQFF. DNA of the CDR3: TGTGCCAGCAGCTTTACTAGCGGGATCTACAATGAGCAGTTCTTC.

The CDR3 region is CATSRVLGAGPYGYTF. As DNA, the CDR3 is TGTGCCACCAGCAGAGTCCTTGGGGCAGGGCCGTATGGCTACACCTTC. The V gene is TRBV15, the J gene TRBJ1-2, with D perhaps matching TRBD1 (5 bases). This CDR3 region has 16 residues. CDR1 LNHNV and CDR2 YYDKDF come from the germline V gene (reference sequence). Between the trimmed V and J ends, which lost 1 base and 5 bases, there was a span of 17 bases. Combining the CDR3 with reference TRBV15 and TRBJ1-2 gives the whole variable domain DAMVIQNPRYQVTQFGKPVTLSCSQTLNHNVMYWYQQKSSQAPKLLFHYYDKDFNNEADTPDNFQSRRPNTSFCFLDIRSPGLGDTAMYLCATSRVLGAGPYGYTFGSGTRLTVV.

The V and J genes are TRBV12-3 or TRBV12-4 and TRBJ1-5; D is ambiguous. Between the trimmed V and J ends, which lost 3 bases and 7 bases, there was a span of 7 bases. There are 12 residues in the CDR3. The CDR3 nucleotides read TGTGCCAGCAGTTTCGGTCGGCAGCCCCAGCATTTT. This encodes CASSFGRQPQHF.

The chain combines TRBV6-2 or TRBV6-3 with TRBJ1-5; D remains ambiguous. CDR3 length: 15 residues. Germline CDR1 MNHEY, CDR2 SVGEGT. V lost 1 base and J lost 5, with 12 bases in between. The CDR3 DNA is TGTGCCAGCAGTTACTTTTGGACTCTCGATCAGCCCCAGCATTTT. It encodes CASSYFWTLDQPQHF.

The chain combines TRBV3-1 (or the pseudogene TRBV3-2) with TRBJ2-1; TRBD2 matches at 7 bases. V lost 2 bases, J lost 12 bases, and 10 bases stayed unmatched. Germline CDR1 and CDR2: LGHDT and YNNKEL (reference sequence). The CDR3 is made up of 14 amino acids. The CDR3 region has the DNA TGTGCCAGCAGCCAAAACGGACTAGGGCAGGGGCAGTTCTTC. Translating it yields CASSQNGLGQGQFF.

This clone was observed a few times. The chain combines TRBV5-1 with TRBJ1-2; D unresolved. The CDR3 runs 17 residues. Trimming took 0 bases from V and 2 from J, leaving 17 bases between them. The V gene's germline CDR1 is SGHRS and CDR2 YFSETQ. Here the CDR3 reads CASSLAGGLPGNYGYTF. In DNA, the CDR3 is TGCGCCAGCAGCTTGGCTGGAGGGCTTCCGGGGAACTATGGCTACACCTTC.

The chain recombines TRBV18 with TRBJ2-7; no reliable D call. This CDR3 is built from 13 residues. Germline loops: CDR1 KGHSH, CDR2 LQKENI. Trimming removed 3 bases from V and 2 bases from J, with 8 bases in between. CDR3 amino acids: CASSPARTYEQYF. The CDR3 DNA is TGTGCCAGCTCACCGGCGCGGACCTACGAGCAGTACTTC.

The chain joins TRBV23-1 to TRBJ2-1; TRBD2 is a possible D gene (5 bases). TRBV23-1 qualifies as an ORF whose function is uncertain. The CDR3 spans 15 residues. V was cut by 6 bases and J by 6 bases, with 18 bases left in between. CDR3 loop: CASSPPEREINEQFF. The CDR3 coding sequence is TGCGCCAGCAGCCCCCCCGAGAGGGAGATCAATGAGCAGTTCTTC.

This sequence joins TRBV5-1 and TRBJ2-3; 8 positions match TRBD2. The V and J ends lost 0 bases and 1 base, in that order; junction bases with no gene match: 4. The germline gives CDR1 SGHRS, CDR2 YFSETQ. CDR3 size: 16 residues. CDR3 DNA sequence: TGCGCCAGCAGCTTGGCCCCAGCGGGAGGCACAGATACGCAGTATTTT. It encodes CASSLAPAGGTDTQYF.

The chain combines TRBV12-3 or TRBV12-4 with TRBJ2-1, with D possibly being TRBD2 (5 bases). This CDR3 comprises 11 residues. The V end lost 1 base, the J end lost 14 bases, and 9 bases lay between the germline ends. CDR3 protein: CASSLGLAEFF. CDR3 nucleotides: TGTGCCAGCAGTTTAGGTCTAGCTGAGTTCTTC.

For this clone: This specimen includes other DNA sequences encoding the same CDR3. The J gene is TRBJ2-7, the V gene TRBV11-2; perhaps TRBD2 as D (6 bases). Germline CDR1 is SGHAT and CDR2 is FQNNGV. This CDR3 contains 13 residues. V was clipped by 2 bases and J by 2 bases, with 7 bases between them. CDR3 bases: TGTGCCAGCAGCTTAAGCGGGCCCTACGAGCAGTACTTC. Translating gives CASSLSGPYEQYF.

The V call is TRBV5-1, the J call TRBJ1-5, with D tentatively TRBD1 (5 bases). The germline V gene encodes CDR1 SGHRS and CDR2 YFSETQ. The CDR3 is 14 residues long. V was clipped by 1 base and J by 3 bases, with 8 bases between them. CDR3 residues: CASSLQGSNQPQHF. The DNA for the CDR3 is TGCGCCAGCAGCTTGCAGGGATCCAATCAGCCCCAGCATTTT.

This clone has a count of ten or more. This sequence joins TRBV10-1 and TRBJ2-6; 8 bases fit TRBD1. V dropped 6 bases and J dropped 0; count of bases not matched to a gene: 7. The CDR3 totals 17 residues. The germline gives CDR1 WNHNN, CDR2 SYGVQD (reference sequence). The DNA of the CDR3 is TGCGCCAGCAGAGGACAGGGCCCCCCCTCTGGGGCCAACGTCCTGACTTTC. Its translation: CASRGQGPPSGANVLTF.